The 9 T cell receptor beta chains given below trace back to one sample, sequenced in a study of PD-L1 blockade in urothelial cancer. Sequenced by immunoSEQ multiplex PCR; TCRdb stores in-frame clones only, minus some. The table includes 45,000 or so clones, roughly 88% detected once. This specimen was PBMCs, taken around atezolizumab (anti-PD-L1) treatment. All receptors derive from a man older than 75 with urothelial cancer.

This clone was detected once. The V gene is TRBV30, the J gene TRBJ1-1, with 8 positions matching TRBD1. Germline V gene data show CDR1 as GTSNPN and CDR2 as SVGIG (reference sequence). The CDR3 length is 13 residues. The junction had 5 bases not matched to a gene; V was cut back by 3 bases and J by 5 bases. The CDR3 DNA sequence: TGTGCCTGGAGACGACAGGGGAATACTGAAGCTTTCTTT. Amino acids: CAWRRQGNTEAFF.

The chain carries TRBV28 and TRBJ1-4; 7 bases fit TRBD1. Germline trimming cut 6 bases from V and 8 bases from J; bases unmatched to any gene: 9. The CDR3 spans 14 residues. Germline V gives CDR1 MDHEN, CDR2 SYDVKM. Here the CDR3 reads CASSYTGVREKLFF. CDR3 nucleotides: TGTGCCAGCAGCTATACAGGGGTCAGGGAAAAACTGTTTTTT.

The chain has TRBV10-3 and TRBJ1-2, with 7 bases aligning to TRBD1. Germline V lookup: CDR1 ENHRY, CDR2 SYGVKD. This CDR3 region has 14 residues. Trimming cost V 3 bases and J 4 bases; bases outside gene matches: 5. The chain's CDR3 is CAISDRDSLYGYTF. CDR3 DNA: TGTGCCATCAGTGATAGGGACAGCCTCTATGGCTACACCTTC.

The chain is built from TRBV6-6 and TRBJ2-7; 7 bases fit TRBD1. Germline-derived CDR1 and CDR2 are MNHNY and SVGAGI (reference sequence). J gave up 2 bases and V 3 bases, and 4 bases lay outside the gene matches. This CDR3 contains 14 residues. CDR3 sequence: CASSYSGQTYEQYF. The CDR3 DNA reads as TGTGCCAGCAGTTATTCGGGACAGACCTACGAGCAGTACTTC.

The chain is built from TRBV19 and TRBJ2-7; 9 nucleotides match TRBD2. The CDR3 contains 15 residues. V gave up 4 bases and J gave up 3 bases; unmatched junction bases: 7. Germline V gives CDR1 LNHDA, CDR2 SQIVND (reference sequence). CDR3 bases: TGTGCCAGTAGTACAGCGGGAGGAGCTTTCTACGAGCAGTACTTC. Its translation is CASSTAGGAFYEQYF.

V usage is TRBV12-5 and J usage is TRBJ1-5; TRBD1 agrees at 7 bases. Germline-derived CDR1 and CDR2 are LGHNT and FRNRAP. Trimming cost V 7 bases and J 2 bases; bases outside gene matches: 8. This CDR3 contains 15 residues. The CDR3 is CASAAMGTGNQPQHF. CDR3 in DNA: TGTGCTAGTGCCGCAATGGGGACAGGCAATCAGCCCCAGCATTTT.

J is TRBJ2-7 and V is TRBV6-6, with a tentative D call TRBD2 (6 bases). Germline CDR1 MNHNY, CDR2 SVGAGI (reference sequence). The germline V and J ends were trimmed by 6 bases and 0 bases, with 12 bases remaining between them. The CDR3 covers 14 residues. The CDR3 here is CASRDGGSSYEQYF. The CDR3 DNA sequence: TGTGCCAGCAGGGACGGAGGGAGCTCCTACGAGCAGTACTTC.

V usage is TRBV4-3 and J usage is TRBJ2-1; TRBD2 agrees at 7 bases. Germline lookup yields CDR1 LGHNA and CDR2 YSLEER. J was trimmed by 3 bases and V by 4 bases; bases with no gene match: 6. The CDR3 is made up of 15 amino acids. DNA of the CDR3: TGCGCCAGCAGCCTCTTAGCGGGCGACTACAATGAGCAGTTCTTC. Translating gives CASSLLAGDYNEQFF.

The chain links TRBV5-4 to TRBJ2-2; TRBD2 aligns across 7 bases. V gave up 1 base and J gave up 0 bases; unmatched junction bases: 6. The germline V gene has CDR1 SGHNT and CDR2 YYREEE (reference sequence). The CDR3 contains 17 residues. Here the CDR3 DNA reads TGTGCCAGCAGCTTGCATGTTCTAGCGGCGAACACCGGGGAGCTGTTTTTT. Amino acid sequence: CASSLHVLAANTGELFF.